The TCR beta chain under discussion was sequenced for a study of T cell repertoires in cytomegalovirus infection. TCRdb fed the reads into MiXCR, producing one record per CDR3 protein. The sample includes under 300,000 distinct CDR3 sequences, around 15% of them seen just once. The sample holds many counts of this clonotype. Germline V gene sequence: CDR1 MNHEY, CDR2 SVGAGI. The trim removed 4 bases at V and 2 bases at J, leaving 9 bases unmatched. The CDR3 sequence is 19 residues long. V is TRBV6-5 and J is TRBJ2-3; 16 bases agree with TRBD2. Sample: CD8+ T cells from PBMCs. The sequence was collected from a human donor in good health (CMV status not recorded). Some clones in this sample may be carry-over from other donors' samples. In DNA form, the CDR3 reads TGTGCCAGCAGTTCCCCGGGACTAGCGGGGGGGCAGGACACAGATACGCAGTATTTT. It translates to CASSSPGLAGGQDTDTQYF.